The 3 T cell receptor beta chains reported below all come from one sample, sequenced in a study of blood T cell repertoires in COVID-19. Sequenced by immunoSEQ multiplex PCR; TCRdb stores in-frame clones only, minus some. The table shows approximately 210,000 clones, with around four fifths occurring only once. Sequencing was done on a sample of peripheral blood. The source of these receptors is a human donor in a cohort sampled during active COVID-19.

The chain uses TRBV27 and TRBJ2-7; 14 positions agree with TRBD2. This CDR3 region has 17 residues. The germline V gene has CDR1 MNHEY and CDR2 SMNVEV (reference sequence). With 5 bases clipped from V and 5 bases from J, the junction kept 11 bases outside the gene matches. This CDR3 reads CASSPSLGLAGAHEQYF. The CDR3 DNA reads TGTGCCAGCAGTCCATCCCTGGGACTAGCGGGAGCCCACGAGCAGTACTTC.

The gene calls are TRBV18 and TRBJ1-5; a weak D match, TRBD1 (6 bases). The CDR3 sequence is 17 residues long. Trimming removed 3 bases at V and 4 bases at J, with 19 bases between. Germline CDR1 is KGHSH and CDR2 is LQKENI. CDR3 amino acids: CASSPLQNREINQPQHF. CDR3 nucleotides: TGTGCCAGCTCACCGCTTCAGAACAGGGAAATAAATCAGCCCCAGCATTTT.

V and J are TRBV7-9 and TRBJ2-1; no clear D gene. Germline V gene lookup returns CDR1 SEHNR and CDR2 FQNEAQ (reference sequence). The CDR3 is 13 residues long. V gave up 5 bases and J gave up 1 base, with 6 bases separating them. The CDR3 loop reads CASSHGSYNEQFF. Written as DNA, the CDR3 is TGTGCCAGCAGCCACGGGTCCTACAATGAGCAGTTCTTC.